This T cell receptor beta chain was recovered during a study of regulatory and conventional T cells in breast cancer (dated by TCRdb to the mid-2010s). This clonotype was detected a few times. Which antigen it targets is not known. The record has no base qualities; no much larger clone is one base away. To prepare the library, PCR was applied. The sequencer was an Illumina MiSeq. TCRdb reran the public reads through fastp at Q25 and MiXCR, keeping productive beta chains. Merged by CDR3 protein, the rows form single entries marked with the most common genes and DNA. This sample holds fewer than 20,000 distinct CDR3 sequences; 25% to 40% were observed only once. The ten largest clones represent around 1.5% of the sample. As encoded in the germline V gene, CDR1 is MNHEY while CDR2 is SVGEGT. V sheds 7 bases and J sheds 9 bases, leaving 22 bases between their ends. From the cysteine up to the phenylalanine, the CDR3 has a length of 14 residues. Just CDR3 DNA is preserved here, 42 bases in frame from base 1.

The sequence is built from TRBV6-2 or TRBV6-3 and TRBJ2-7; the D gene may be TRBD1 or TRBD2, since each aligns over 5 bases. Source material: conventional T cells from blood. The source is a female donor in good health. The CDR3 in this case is CASTSGTGIRGQYF. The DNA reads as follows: TGTGCCAGCACTTCCGGGACGGGGATCCGGGGGCAGTACTTC.